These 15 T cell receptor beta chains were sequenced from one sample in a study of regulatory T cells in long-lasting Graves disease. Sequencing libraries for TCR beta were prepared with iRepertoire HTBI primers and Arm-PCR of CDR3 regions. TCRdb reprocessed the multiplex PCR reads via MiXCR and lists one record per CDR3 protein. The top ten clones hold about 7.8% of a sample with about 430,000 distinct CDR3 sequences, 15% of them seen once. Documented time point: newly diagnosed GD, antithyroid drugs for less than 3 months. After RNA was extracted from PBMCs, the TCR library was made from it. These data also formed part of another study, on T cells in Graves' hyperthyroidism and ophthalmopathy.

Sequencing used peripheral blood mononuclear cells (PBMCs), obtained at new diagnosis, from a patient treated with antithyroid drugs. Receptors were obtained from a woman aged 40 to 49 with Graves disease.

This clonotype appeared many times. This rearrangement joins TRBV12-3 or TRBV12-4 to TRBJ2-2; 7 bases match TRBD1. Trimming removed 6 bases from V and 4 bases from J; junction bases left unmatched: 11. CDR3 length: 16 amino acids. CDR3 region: CASSPLGQGVTGELFF. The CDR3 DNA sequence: TGTGCCAGCAGCCCGCTTGGGCAGGGGGTCACCGGGGAGCTGTTTTTT.

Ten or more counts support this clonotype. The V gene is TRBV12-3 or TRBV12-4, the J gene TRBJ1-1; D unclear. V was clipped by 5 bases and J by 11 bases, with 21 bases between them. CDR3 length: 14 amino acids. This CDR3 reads CASSLTEGSEEAFF. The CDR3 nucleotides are TGTGCCAGCAGTCTCACCGAAGGGTCCGAAGAGGCTTTCTTT.

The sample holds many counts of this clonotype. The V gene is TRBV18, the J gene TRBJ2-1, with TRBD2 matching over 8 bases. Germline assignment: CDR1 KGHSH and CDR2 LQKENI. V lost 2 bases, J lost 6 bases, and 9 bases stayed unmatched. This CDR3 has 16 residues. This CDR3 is CASSPTPAGVGNEQFF. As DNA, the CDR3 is TGTGCCAGCTCACCAACCCCAGCGGGAGTGGGCAATGAGCAGTTCTTC.

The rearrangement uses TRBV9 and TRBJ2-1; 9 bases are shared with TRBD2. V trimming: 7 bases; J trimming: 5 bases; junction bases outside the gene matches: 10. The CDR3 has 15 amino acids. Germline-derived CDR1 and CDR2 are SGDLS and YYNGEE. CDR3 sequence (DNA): TGTGCCAGCGGACCTGGCGGGAGGGGAGACAATGAGCAGTTCTTC. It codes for CASGPGGRGDNEQFF.

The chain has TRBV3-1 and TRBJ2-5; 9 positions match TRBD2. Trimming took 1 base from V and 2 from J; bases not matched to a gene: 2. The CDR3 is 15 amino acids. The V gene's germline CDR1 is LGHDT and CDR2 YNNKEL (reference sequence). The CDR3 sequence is CASSQVAGVQETQYF. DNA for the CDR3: TGTGCCAGCAGCCAAGTAGCGGGAGTGCAAGAGACCCAGTACTTC.

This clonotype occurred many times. CDR3 region: CASSFSTSSGRATDTQYF. DNA for the CDR3: TGTGCCAGCAGTTTCTCCACCTCTAGCGGGAGGGCGACAGATACGCAGTATTTT. This chain links TRBV28 with TRBJ2-3; 12 nucleotides agree with TRBD2. V trimming: 3 bases; J trimming: 3 bases; junction bases outside the gene matches: 10. The CDR3 runs 18 residues. Germline-derived CDR1 and CDR2 are MDHEN and SYDVKM.

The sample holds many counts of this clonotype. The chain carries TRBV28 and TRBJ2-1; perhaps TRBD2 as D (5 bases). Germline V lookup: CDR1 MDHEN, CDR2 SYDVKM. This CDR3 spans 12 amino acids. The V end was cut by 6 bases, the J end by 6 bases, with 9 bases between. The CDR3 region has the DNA TGTGCCAGCAGAAACGGGATCAATGAGCAGTTCTTC. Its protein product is CASRNGINEQFF.

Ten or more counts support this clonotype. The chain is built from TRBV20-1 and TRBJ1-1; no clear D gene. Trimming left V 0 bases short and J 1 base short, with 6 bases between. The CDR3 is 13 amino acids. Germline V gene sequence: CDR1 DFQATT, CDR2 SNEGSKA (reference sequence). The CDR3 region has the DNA TGCAGTGCTAGAGAACATCAGAACACTGAAGCTTTCTTT. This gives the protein CSAREHQNTEAFF.

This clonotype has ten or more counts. The CDR3 region has the DNA TGTGCCAGCAGTGTAAATCCCCTTGGGACTGGGGCCAACGTCCTGACTTTC. Protein product: CASSVNPLGTGANVLTF. The chain couples TRBV2 to TRBJ2-6; D call uncertain. Germline values: CDR1 SNHLY, CDR2 FYNNEI. V lost 4 bases, J lost 2 bases, and 15 bases lay in between. This CDR3 comprises 17 residues.

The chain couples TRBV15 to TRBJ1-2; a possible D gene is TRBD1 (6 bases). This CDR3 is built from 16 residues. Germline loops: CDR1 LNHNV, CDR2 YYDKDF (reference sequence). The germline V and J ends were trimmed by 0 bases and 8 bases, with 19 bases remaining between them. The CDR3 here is CATSRDGLGRGSGYTF. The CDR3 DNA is TGTGCCACCAGCAGAGATGGATTGGGCAGGGGATCCGGCTACACCTTC.

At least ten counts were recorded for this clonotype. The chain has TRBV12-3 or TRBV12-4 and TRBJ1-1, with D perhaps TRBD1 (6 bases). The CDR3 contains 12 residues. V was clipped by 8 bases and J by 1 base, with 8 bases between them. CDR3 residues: CASGRGNTEAFF. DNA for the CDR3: TGTGCCAGCGGCAGGGGGAACACTGAAGCTTTCTTT.

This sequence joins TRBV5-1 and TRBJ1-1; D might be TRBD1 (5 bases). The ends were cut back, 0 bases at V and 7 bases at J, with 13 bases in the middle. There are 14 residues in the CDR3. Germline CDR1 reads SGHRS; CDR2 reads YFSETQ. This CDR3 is CASSLVGPPDEAFF. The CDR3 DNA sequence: TGCGCCAGCAGCTTGGTGGGGCCCCCGGATGAAGCTTTCTTT.

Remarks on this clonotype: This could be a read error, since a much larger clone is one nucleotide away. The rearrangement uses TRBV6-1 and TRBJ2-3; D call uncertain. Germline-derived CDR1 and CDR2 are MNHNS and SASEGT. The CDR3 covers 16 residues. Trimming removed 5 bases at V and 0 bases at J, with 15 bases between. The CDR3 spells CASSTFFLTSTDTQYF. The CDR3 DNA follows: TGTGCCAGCAGTACATTTTTTTTGACTAGCACAGATACGCAGTATTTT.

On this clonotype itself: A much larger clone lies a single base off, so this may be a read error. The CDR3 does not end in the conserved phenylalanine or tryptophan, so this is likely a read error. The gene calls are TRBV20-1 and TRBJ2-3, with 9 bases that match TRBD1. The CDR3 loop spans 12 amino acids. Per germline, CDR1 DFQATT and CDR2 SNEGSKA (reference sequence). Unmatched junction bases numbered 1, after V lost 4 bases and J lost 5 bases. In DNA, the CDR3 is TGCAGTGCTACGGACAGGGGAGATACGCAGTATCTT. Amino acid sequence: CSATDRGDTQYL.

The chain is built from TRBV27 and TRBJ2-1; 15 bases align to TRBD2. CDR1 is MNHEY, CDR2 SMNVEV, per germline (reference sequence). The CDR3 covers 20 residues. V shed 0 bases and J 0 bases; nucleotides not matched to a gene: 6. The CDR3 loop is CASSLSGLAGGPSSYNEQFF. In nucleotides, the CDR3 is TGTGCCAGCAGTTTATCGGGACTAGCGGGAGGCCCGAGCTCCTACAATGAGCAGTTCTTC.